The 2 T cell receptor beta chains listed next were all sequenced from one sample in a study of blood T cell repertoires in COVID-19. Sequencing was performed with immunoSEQ multiplex PCR; in TCRdb, only in-frame clones are kept and a portion is missing. Found here are over 140,000 clones, about 80% of them singletons; the top ten hold around 4%. Sequenced material: peripheral blood. The receptors shown here come from a woman aged 60-75 years with acute or convalescent COVID-19.

V usage is TRBV19 and J usage is TRBJ2-7, with TRBD1 matching over 7 bases. From germline, CDR1 is LNHDA and CDR2 SQIVND (reference sequence). V lost 5 bases and J lost 2; bases outside the gene matches: 9. There are 15 residues in the CDR3. CDR3 loop: CASSPTFGTAYEQYF. The CDR3 region has the DNA TGTGCCAGTAGTCCGACATTCGGGACAGCCTACGAGCAGTACTTC.

This chain uses TRBV7-2 with TRBJ2-4, with 8 bases aligning to TRBD1. The CDR3 is 14 residues long. Germline V gene data show CDR1 as SGHTA and CDR2 as FQGNSA. Losses at the gene ends were 7 bases for V and 8 bases for J; bases not matched to a gene: 10. The CDR3 sequence: CASTWDRSGDIQYF. DNA for the CDR3: TGTGCCAGCACTTGGGACAGGTCAGGGGACATTCAGTACTTC.